Following are 21 T cell receptor beta chains from one sample sequenced in a study of Ad26.COV2.S vaccination and SARS-CoV-2 variants. Profiled with immunoSEQ multiplex PCR; TCRdb holds only in-frame clones, not every one. This table holds around 450,000 clones, roughly 90% found once. Indicated treatment: over 15 received Ad26.COV2.S at low or high dose, single or two shots; about five received placebo; per-sample allocation not given. The study sampled participants on day 63 after the first vaccine or placebo injection. The source material was peripheral blood, sampled in a trial of Ad26.COV2.S vaccine versus placebo. These receptors all stem from a person aged 18 to 59 who received the Ad26.COV2.S COVID-19 vaccine or a placebo.

V usage is TRBV6-2 or TRBV6-3 and J usage is TRBJ1-3; the match to TRBD1 covers 7 bases. The CDR3 sequence is 18 residues long. The V gene end was trimmed by 5 bases and the J gene end by 0 bases; junction bases not matched to a gene: 13. Per germline, CDR1 MNHEY and CDR2 SVGEGT. CDR3 sequence reads: CASSTTRPTGTSGNTIYF. For the CDR3, the DNA is TGTGCCAGCAGTACGACACGCCCGACAGGGACCTCTGGAAACACCATATATTTT.

In DNA form, the CDR3 reads TGTGCCAGTAGTGCTAGCGTGAACAATGAGCAGTTCTTC. This encodes CASSASVNNEQFF. The chain couples TRBV19 to TRBJ2-1; possible D gene TRBD2, 6 bases. V shed 5 bases and J shed 5 bases, with 10 bases lying between them. Per germline, CDR1 LNHDA and CDR2 SQIVND (reference sequence). This CDR3 has 13 residues.

The V and J genes are TRBV9 and TRBJ1-2; D ambiguous. Germline loops: CDR1 SGDLS, CDR2 YYNGEE. This CDR3 is 15 amino acids long. V lost 4 bases and J 4 bases, leaving 17 bases between the germline ends. The CDR3 coding sequence is TGTGCCAGCAGCCCCAACCCCCTAGGGCTCTATGGCTACACCTTC. As protein: CASSPNPLGLYGYTF.

The chain recombines TRBV25-1 with TRBJ2-5; TRBD1 is a possible D gene (6 bases). This CDR3 contains 14 residues. Trimming removed 6 bases from V and 0 bases from J, with 11 bases in between. Germline lookup yields CDR1 MGHDK and CDR2 SYGVNS. The CDR3 bases are TGTGCCAGCAGGAGGACAGAGTACCAAGAGACCCAGTACTTC. Its translation is CASRRTEYQETQYF.

This clone was seen more than once but under ten times. The chain recombines TRBV27 with TRBJ2-7; possible D gene TRBD1, 6 bases. V shed 6 bases and J shed 3 bases, with 18 bases lying between them. Per the germline V gene, CDR1 is MNHEY and CDR2 is SMNVEV (reference sequence). The length of the CDR3 is 15 residues. CDR3 in DNA: TGTGCCAGCAGCTTACGTGGGACAATCGACTACGAGCAGTACTTC. This gives the protein CASSLRGTIDYEQYF.

The chain joins TRBV29-1 to TRBJ1-2; D is perhaps TRBD1 (6 bases). CDR1 and CDR2 from the germline V gene are SQVTM and ANQGSEA. The CDR3 has 12 residues. V was pared by 4 bases and J by 8 bases, with 14 bases between. In DNA, the CDR3 is TGCAGCGTTGGGGCAGGGGAATGGGGCTACACCTTC. Its protein is CSVGAGEWGYTF.

This clone was observed a single time. This chain links TRBV7-2 with TRBJ2-7, with 9 nucleotides matching TRBD1. With 3 bases clipped from V and 3 bases from J, the junction kept 3 bases outside the gene matches. CDR3 size: 14 residues. Germline V gene lookup returns CDR1 SGHTA and CDR2 FQGNSA. This CDR3 reads CASSFRTGDYEQYF. The CDR3, as DNA: TGTGCCAGCAGCTTCAGGACAGGGGACTACGAGCAGTACTTC.

The rearrangement joins TRBV4-1 to TRBJ2-1; D possibly corresponds to TRBD2 (6 bases). Trimming shortened V by 0 bases and J by 3 bases, and 18 bases separated the two germline ends. Germline V gene sequence: CDR1 MGHRA, CDR2 YSYEKL. The CDR3 has 18 residues. This chain's CDR3 is CASSQERAPGVVYNEQFF. The CDR3 DNA follows: TGCGCCAGCAGCCAAGAGCGGGCGCCGGGAGTCGTCTACAATGAGCAGTTCTTC.

J is TRBJ2-1 and V is TRBV6-5; a possible D gene is TRBD1 (5 bases). The V end was cut by 3 bases, the J end by 7 bases, with 13 bases between. In germline, CDR1 is MNHEY, CDR2 SVGAGI. This CDR3 contains 14 residues. The DNA of the CDR3 is TGTGCCAGCAGTTATTCCGACAGCTTTAATGAGCAGTTCTTC. It translates to CASSYSDSFNEQFF.

The rearrangement joins TRBV27 to TRBJ1-4; the D is unclear. The V gene's germline CDR1 is MNHEY and CDR2 SMNVEV (reference sequence). V lost 5 bases, J lost 3 bases, and 13 bases lay in between. The CDR3 length is 15 residues. DNA of the CDR3: TGTGCCAGCAGTCCCCGCGTGCGGGCTAATGAAAAACTGTTTTTT. Translating it yields CASSPRVRANEKLFF.

The gene calls are TRBV10-1 and TRBJ2-7, with a weak D call TRBD1 (6 bases). Germline V gene data show CDR1 as WNHNN and CDR2 as SYGVQD (reference sequence). The CDR3 covers 15 residues. The V end lost 11 bases, the J end lost 3 bases, and 23 bases lay between the germline ends. The CDR3 sequence: CAQGTGTINHYEQYF. CDR3 bases: TGCGCCCAGGGTACGGGGACAATAAACCACTACGAGCAGTACTTC.

The rearrangement joins TRBV7-2 to TRBJ1-4; the D gene is possibly TRBD1 (6 bases). This CDR3 comprises 13 residues. Trimming pared 6 bases from V and 6 bases from J, leaving 11 bases between. From germline, CDR1 is SGHTA and CDR2 FQGNSA. The CDR3 region has the DNA TGTGCCAGCAGGCCAGGGGCGCATGAAAAACTGTTTTTT. Protein: CASRPGAHEKLFF.

The chain couples TRBV3-1 (or the pseudogene TRBV3-2) to TRBJ2-3, with unresolved D. Trimming pared 2 bases from V and 0 bases from J, leaving 9 bases between. The CDR3 extends over 15 amino acids. CDR1 LGHDT and CDR2 YNNKEL come from the germline V gene (reference sequence). CDR3 nucleotide sequence: TGTGCCAGCAGCCAACGGATTGACAGCACAGATACGCAGTATTTT. Translated, it gives CASSQRIDSTDTQYF.

In the case of this clone: At one of its ends the junction is not consistent with the germline gene, which may arise from a read error. The chain joins TRBV7-9 to TRBJ1-6; maybe TRBD1 (5 bases). Germline CDR1 is SEHNR and CDR2 is FQNEAQ (reference sequence). This CDR3 contains 13 residues. CDR3 region: CASTLGAGSPLHF. In DNA, the CDR3 is TGTGCCAGCACCTTAGGGGCGGGCTCACCCCTCCACTTT.

The chain employs TRBV12-3 or TRBV12-4 and TRBJ1-5; the D is unclear. The CDR3 runs to 13 residues. The V gene lost 8 bases and the J gene lost 4 bases, with 12 bases spanning the gap. The CDR3 protein is CASSVGGNQPQHF. DNA of the CDR3: TGTGCCAGCTCGGTTGGTGGGAATCAGCCCCAGCATTTT.

This clone occurred a few times. The V gene is TRBV15, the J gene TRBJ2-7, with 9 bases aligning to TRBD1. Germline loops: CDR1 LNHNV, CDR2 YYDKDF (reference sequence). Trimming took 2 bases from V and 3 from J; bases not matched to a gene: 8. This CDR3 has 16 amino acids. CDR3 bases: TGTGCCACCAGCAGATTCCCGGGACAGGGTGTCTACGAGCAGTACTTC. It translates to CATSRFPGQGVYEQYF.

V usage is TRBV28 and J usage is TRBJ2-3; 7 bases line up with TRBD1. Germline CDR1 MDHEN, CDR2 SYDVKM. The CDR3 sequence is 17 residues long. After removal of 3 bases from V and 0 bases from J, the junction contained 9 bases not matched to a gene. CDR3 sequence reads: CASSLYPGTASTDTQYF. CDR3 bases: TGTGCCAGCAGTTTGTATCCCGGGACAGCGAGCACAGATACGCAGTATTTT.

The chain combines TRBV3-1 (or the pseudogene TRBV3-2) with TRBJ2-2, with D possibly being TRBD1 (6 bases). This CDR3 region has 15 residues. Germline V gene data show CDR1 as LGHDT and CDR2 as YNNKEL (reference sequence). The V end was cut by 4 bases, the J end by 6 bases, with 15 bases between. In nucleotides, the CDR3 is TGTGCCAGCAGCCGGACGTGGGGGCCCCCCGGGGAGCTGTTTTTT. Its translation: CASSRTWGPPGELFF.

This rearrangement joins TRBV6-2 or TRBV6-3 to TRBJ2-3, with 8 bases matching TRBD2. CDR1 and CDR2 (germline): MNHEY, SVGEGT. J gave up 3 bases and V 0 bases, and 14 bases lay outside the gene matches. The CDR3 has 19 amino acids. The CDR3 protein is CASSYSELAGLLNTDTQYF. DNA for the CDR3: TGTGCCAGCAGTTACTCGGAGCTAGCGGGTCTCTTGAATACAGATACGCAGTATTTT.

In its sample, this clone was seen a few times. This sequence joins TRBV19 and TRBJ2-7, with TRBD1 as a possible D gene (6 bases). CDR3 length: 12 amino acids. V lost 5 bases and J lost 4, with 9 bases in between. Germline CDR1 reads LNHDA; CDR2 reads SQIVND (reference sequence). CDR3 DNA sequence: TGTGCCAGTAGTTCAACAGGGTACGAGCAGTACTTC. The encoded protein is CASSSTGYEQYF.

The chain recombines TRBV15 with TRBJ2-2; 11 bases are a match to TRBD2. With V trimmed by 4 bases and J by 2 bases, 18 bases remained unmatched. CDR1 LNHNV and CDR2 YYDKDF come from the germline V gene (reference sequence). The CDR3 extends over 21 amino acids. The CDR3 bases are TGTGCCACCAGCACCCGCTGGACTAGCGGGCCCCCCTTTGAAAACACCGGGGAGCTGTTTTTT. It specifies CATSTRWTSGPPFENTGELFF.